One and the same sample provided the 26 T cell receptor beta chains below, sequenced in a study of shared clonotypes between healthy human individuals. TCRdb keeps only in-frame clones here, not all; method: immunoSEQ multiplex PCR. The data show some 900,000 clones, 60% to 85% seen once. The sequenced sample consisted of memory CD4+ T cells sorted from blood. Subset described: CD45RA-negative fraction. These TCRs come from a man younger than 30 in good health.

V gene TRBV4-3 combines with J gene TRBJ1-2; weak D call: TRBD1 (5 bases). Germline V gives CDR1 LGHNA, CDR2 YSLEER. The V end was cut by 0 bases, the J end by 3 bases, with 11 bases between. There are 15 residues in the CDR3. CDR3 DNA sequence: TGCGCCAGCAGCCAAGAAATGGGGACCGACTATGGCTACACCTTC. This translates into CASSQEMGTDYGYTF.

The chain uses TRBV15 and TRBJ2-7; TRBD1 aligns across 9 bases. J gave up 4 bases and V 6 bases, and 4 bases lay outside the gene matches. CDR1 and CDR2 (germline): LNHNV, YYDKDF (reference sequence). The CDR3 is 13 residues long. In DNA, the CDR3 is TGTGCCACCAGGTTCGACAGGGGGTACGAGCAGTACTTC. Translation: CATRFDRGYEQYF. The full variable domain, its missing parts supplied by reference TRBV15 and TRBJ2-7, is DAMVIQNPRYQVTQFGKPVTLSCSQTLNHNVMYWYQQKSSQAPKLLFHYYDKDFNNEADTPDNFQSRRPNTSFCFLDIRSPGLGDTAMYLCATRFDRGYEQYFGPGTRLTVT.

Regarding this clone: A much larger clone is a single base away; this may be a read error. The chain combines TRBV7-8 with TRBJ2-7, with unresolved D. Germline CDR1 SGHVS, CDR2 FQNEAQ. With 4 bases removed from V and 3 bases from J, the gap between germline ends came to 4 bases. The CDR3 sequence is 11 residues long. CDR3 region: CASSSDYEQYF. In DNA form, the CDR3 reads TGTGCCAGCAGCTCGGACTACGAGCAGTACTTC.

The genes are TRBV18 and TRBJ1-5, with 9 bases lining up with TRBD1. Germline V lookup: CDR1 KGHSH, CDR2 LQKENI. CDR3 length: 16 residues. V shed 2 bases and J 6 bases; nucleotides not matched to a gene: 8. The CDR3 DNA follows: TGTGCCAGCTCACCAGCGGGACAGGGTATCTTTCAGCCCCAGCATTTT. Protein sequence: CASSPAGQGIFQPQHF.

The chain has TRBV28 and TRBJ1-3, with D possibly TRBD1 on 6 matching bases. Germline V gene lookup returns CDR1 MDHEN and CDR2 SYDVKM. CDR3 length: 15 amino acids. Trimming left V 5 bases short and J 4 bases short, with 15 bases between. This CDR3 is CASSRWGARGNTIYF. The CDR3, as DNA: TGTGCCAGCAGTCGCTGGGGGGCGCGCGGAAACACCATATATTTT.

This chain joins TRBV4-1 and TRBJ1-5; D is uncertain. V lost 10 bases, J lost 0 bases, and 13 bases lay in between. In germline, CDR1 is MGHRA, CDR2 YSYEKL. There are 14 residues in the CDR3. CDR3 in amino acids: CATSSGDSNQPQHF. CDR3 DNA sequence: TGCGCCACCTCCTCTGGAGATAGCAATCAGCCCCAGCATTTT.

The gene calls are TRBV11-2 and TRBJ1-2; D possibly corresponds to TRBD1 (6 bases). V lost 1 base, J lost 4 bases, and 13 bases lay in between. The CDR3 has 15 amino acids. CDR1 and CDR2 from the germline V gene are SGHAT and FQNNGV. In nucleotides, the CDR3 is TGTGCCAGCAGCTTAGGAAGCGCAGGGGCCTATGGCTACACCTTC. Its protein is CASSLGSAGAYGYTF.

This clone came up a few times. The chain carries TRBV19 and TRBJ1-5, with D perhaps matching TRBD1 (5 bases). The CDR3 sequence is 15 residues long. V gave up 3 bases and J gave up 6 bases, with 15 bases separating them. CDR1 and CDR2 (germline): LNHDA, SQIVND (reference sequence). CDR3 coding DNA: TGTGCCAGTAGTATCTTCTCAGGGAATGGTCAGCCCCAGCATTTT. It translates to CASSIFSGNGQPQHF.

V and J are TRBV6-6 and TRBJ2-5; 10 positions match TRBD1. The length of the CDR3 is 15 residues. The ends lost 5 bases at V and 4 bases at J; junction bases unmatched: 7. Germline CDR1 and CDR2: MNHNY and SVGAGI (reference sequence). CDR3 amino acids: CASSRPGQGIETQYF. The CDR3 bases are TGTGCCAGCAGTAGACCGGGACAGGGGATAGAGACCCAGTACTTC.

The CDR3 sequence is CASRIGTVSGNTIYF. The CDR3 bases are TGTGCCAGCAGGATTGGGACAGTCTCTGGAAACACCATATATTTT. The chain uses TRBV6-5 and TRBJ1-3; 7 bases are shared with TRBD1. Germline V gene sequence: CDR1 MNHEY, CDR2 SVGAGI. The CDR3 covers 15 residues. V lost 6 bases, J lost 0 bases, and 5 bases stayed unmatched.

CDR3 sequence: CASSQQQGTTEAFF. DNA of the CDR3: TGTGCCAGCAGCCAACAACAGGGGACCACTGAAGCTTTCTTT. The chain is built from TRBV14 and TRBJ1-1; TRBD1 matches at 7 bases. Germline lookup yields CDR1 SGHDN and CDR2 FVKESK. Trimming at V came to 2 bases and at J to 4 bases, leaving 4 bases not matched to a gene. This CDR3 is built from 14 residues.

This clone has only a few counts. The chain links TRBV7-6 to TRBJ1-4; the D gene is possibly TRBD1 (5 bases). The CDR3 has 15 amino acids. V lost 2 bases and J 4 bases, leaving 11 bases between the germline ends. Germline V gene sequence: CDR1 SGHVS, CDR2 FNYEAQ. CDR3 protein: CASSLKRGVNEKLFF. The CDR3 DNA is TGTGCCAGCAGCTTAAAAAGGGGCGTTAATGAAAAACTGTTTTTT.

The gene calls are TRBV11-2 and TRBJ1-5; the D gene is possibly TRBD1 (6 bases). The V end was cut by 1 base, the J end by 0 bases, with 10 bases between. CDR1 SGHAT and CDR2 FQNNGV come from the germline V gene. CDR3 length equals 16 residues. The CDR3 DNA reads as TGTGCCAGCAGCTTAGTAAGGGGGAATAGCAATCAGCCCCAGCATTTT. This translates into CASSLVRGNSNQPQHF. The complete variable domain, with remaining parts taken from reference TRBV11-2 and TRBJ1-5, reads EAGVAQSPRYKIIEKRQSVAFWCNPISGHATLYWYQQILGQGPKLLIQFQNNGVVDDSQLPKDRFSAERLKGVDSTLKIQPAKLEDSAVYLCASSLVRGNSNQPQHFGDGTRLSIL.

The chain uses TRBV19 and TRBJ2-1, with D perhaps TRBD2 (6 bases). The CDR3 is made up of 13 amino acids. CDR1 and CDR2 from the germline V gene are LNHDA and SQIVND (reference sequence). V was cut by 7 bases and J by 3 bases, with 10 bases left in between. The CDR3, as DNA: TGTGCCAGTAACGACGGGGGCTACAATGAGCAGTTCTTC. It encodes CASNDGGYNEQFF.

The V and J genes are TRBV10-2 and TRBJ2-2, with a possible D match to TRBD2 (5 bases). V dropped 7 bases and J dropped 6 bases, with 15 bases sitting between them. The length of the CDR3 is 14 residues. Per germline, CDR1 WSHSY and CDR2 SAAADI. CDR3 loop: CASTATRGAGELFF. CDR3 nucleotides: TGCGCCAGCACCGCTACTAGAGGCGCCGGGGAGCTGTTTTTT.

J is TRBJ2-5 and V is TRBV9, with 16 nucleotides matching TRBD2. This CDR3 is 17 amino acids long. Trimming at V came to 4 bases and at J to 5 bases, leaving 8 bases not matched to a gene. Per the germline V gene, CDR1 is SGDLS and CDR2 is YYNGEE. CDR3 amino acids: CASSTGTSGGGPETQYF. CDR3 coding DNA: TGTGCCAGCAGCACTGGGACTAGCGGGGGGGGCCCGGAGACCCAGTACTTC.

This clone was seen many times. This sequence joins TRBV30 and TRBJ2-7; 13 bases agree with TRBD2. Trimming removed 3 bases from V and 3 bases from J; junction bases left unmatched: 2. The germline V gene has CDR1 GTSNPN and CDR2 SVGIG (reference sequence). The CDR3 has 14 amino acids. The CDR3 sequence is CAWRGLAGNYEQYF. CDR3 DNA sequence: TGTGCCTGGAGGGGACTAGCGGGAAACTACGAGCAGTACTTC.

V usage is TRBV9 and J usage is TRBJ1-2, with 11 bases matching TRBD1. This CDR3 region has 16 residues. Germline CDR1 is SGDLS and CDR2 is YYNGEE. With V trimmed by 1 base and J by 3 bases, 5 bases remained unmatched. CDR3 amino acids: CASSVTGQGAYYGYTF. The CDR3 DNA reads as TGTGCCAGCAGCGTAACTGGACAGGGGGCATACTATGGCTACACCTTC.

This rearrangement joins TRBV27 to TRBJ2-5; 14 bases are a match to TRBD2. CDR1 is MNHEY and CDR2 is SMNVEV in the germline V gene (reference sequence). CDR3 length equals 19 residues. V dropped 4 bases and J dropped 0; count of bases not matched to a gene: 10. CDR3 bases: TGTGCCAGCAGTTCATTCAGACTAGCGGGGGGGCCAGACCAAGAGACCCAGTACTTC. Its protein is CASSSFRLAGGPDQETQYF.

The rearrangement joins TRBV10-3 to TRBJ2-1; no definite D call. CDR3 length: 14 amino acids. Between the trimmed V and J ends, which lost 11 bases and 6 bases, there was a span of 20 bases. CDR1 and CDR2 (germline): ENHRY, SYGVKD. The CDR3 reads CAVSKASPINEQFF. The CDR3 DNA reads TGTGCCGTTTCGAAGGCATCCCCAATCAATGAGCAGTTCTTC.

This chain links TRBV28 with TRBJ1-2; D is unclear. CDR1 MDHEN and CDR2 SYDVKM come from the germline V gene. The CDR3 loop spans 14 amino acids. Trimming removed 5 bases at V and 4 bases at J, with 14 bases between. This chain's CDR3 is CASSPSTGIYGYTF. The CDR3, as DNA: TGTGCCAGCAGTCCCTCGACTGGGATCTATGGCTACACCTTC.

This sequence joins TRBV18 and TRBJ2-1, with D unclear. Germline V gene lookup returns CDR1 KGHSH and CDR2 LQKENI. Trimming shortened V by 2 bases and J by 6 bases, and 5 bases separated the two germline ends. The CDR3 runs 12 residues. The CDR3 DNA sequence: TGTGCCAGCTCACCAGGACCCAATGAGCAGTTCTTC. Translating it yields CASSPGPNEQFF. Combining the CDR3 with reference TRBV18 and TRBJ2-1 gives the whole variable domain NAGVMQNPRHLVRRRGQEARLRCSPMKGHSHVYWYRQLPEEGLKFMVYLQKENIIDESGMPKERFSAEFPKEGPSILRIQQVVRGDSAAYFCASSPGPNEQFFGPGTRLTVL.

J is TRBJ2-3 and V is TRBV30, with a weak D call TRBD1 (5 bases). CDR1 and CDR2 from the germline V gene are GTSNPN and SVGIG (reference sequence). This CDR3 is 15 amino acids long. The V end was cut by 3 bases, the J end by 3 bases, with 16 bases between. CDR3 loop: CAWSYRTSGTDTQYF. The DNA of the CDR3 is TGTGCCTGGAGCTACCGGACCTCAGGGACAGATACGCAGTATTTT.

The chain carries TRBV28 and TRBJ1-5; D is unclear. V lost 6 bases and J lost 4, with 10 bases in between. Germline lookup yields CDR1 MDHEN and CDR2 SYDVKM. The CDR3 is 13 residues long. CDR3 nucleotide sequence: TGTGCCAGCAGAGGGAGCCCAAATCAGCCCCAGCATTTT. It encodes CASRGSPNQPQHF.

The chain links TRBV30 to TRBJ2-5, with D uncertain. The CDR3 has 14 amino acids. Germline V lookup: CDR1 GTSNPN, CDR2 SVGIG (reference sequence). V was clipped by 0 bases and J by 4 bases, with 12 bases between them. CDR3 coding DNA: TGTGCCTGGAGTGTGGGGTGGCCGGCAGAGACCCAGTACTTC. It is translated as CAWSVGWPAETQYF.

V gene TRBV7-9 combines with J gene TRBJ1-4; D might be TRBD1 (5 bases). This CDR3 has 15 residues. V dropped 3 bases and J dropped 8 bases, with 16 bases sitting between them. Germline CDR1 is SEHNR and CDR2 is FQNEAQ (reference sequence). The CDR3, as DNA: TGTGCCAGCAGCTTGAGTAGGGGCGCGAACGAAAAACTGTTTTTT. It translates to CASSLSRGANEKLFF.